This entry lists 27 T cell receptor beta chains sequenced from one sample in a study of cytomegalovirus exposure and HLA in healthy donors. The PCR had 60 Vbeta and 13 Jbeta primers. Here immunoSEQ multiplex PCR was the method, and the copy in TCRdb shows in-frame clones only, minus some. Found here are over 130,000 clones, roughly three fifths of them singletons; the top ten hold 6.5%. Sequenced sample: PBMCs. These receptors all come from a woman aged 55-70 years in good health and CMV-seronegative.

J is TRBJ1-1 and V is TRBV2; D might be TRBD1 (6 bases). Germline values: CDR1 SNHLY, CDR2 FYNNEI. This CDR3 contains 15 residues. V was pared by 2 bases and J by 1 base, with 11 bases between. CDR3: CASSESRTANTEAFF. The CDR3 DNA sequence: TGTGCCAGCAGTGAATCTCGGACAGCGAACACTGAAGCTTTCTTT.

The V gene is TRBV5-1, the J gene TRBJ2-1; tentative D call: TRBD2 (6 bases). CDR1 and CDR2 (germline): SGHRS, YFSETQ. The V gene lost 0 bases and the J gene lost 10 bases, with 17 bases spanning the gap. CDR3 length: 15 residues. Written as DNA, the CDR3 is TGCGCCAGCAGCTTGGATGGCGGGACGTTCGGCGAGCAGTTCTTC. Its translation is CASSLDGGTFGEQFF.

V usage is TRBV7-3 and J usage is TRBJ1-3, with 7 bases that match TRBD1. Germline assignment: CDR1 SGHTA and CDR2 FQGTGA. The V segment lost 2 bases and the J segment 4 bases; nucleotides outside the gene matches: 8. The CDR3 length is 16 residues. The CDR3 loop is CASSLSTPGQGNTIYF. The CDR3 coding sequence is TGTGCCAGCAGCTTATCGACTCCGGGACAGGGAAACACCATATATTTT. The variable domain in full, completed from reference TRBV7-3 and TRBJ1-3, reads GAGVSQTPSNKVTEKGKYVELRCDPISGHTALYWYRQSLGQGPEFLIYFQGTGAADDSGLPNDRFFAVRPEGSVSTLKIQRTERGDSAVYLCASSLSTPGQGNTIYFGEGSWLTVV.

This CDR3 reads CASSIRHGWSGELFF. The CDR3 DNA follows: TGTGCCAGTAGTATCCGACATGGATGGTCCGGGGAGCTGTTTTTT. The J gene is TRBJ2-2, the V gene TRBV19; D unclear. Trimming removed 3 bases at V and 6 bases at J, with 14 bases between. Per germline, CDR1 LNHDA and CDR2 SQIVND (reference sequence). The CDR3 is 15 residues long.

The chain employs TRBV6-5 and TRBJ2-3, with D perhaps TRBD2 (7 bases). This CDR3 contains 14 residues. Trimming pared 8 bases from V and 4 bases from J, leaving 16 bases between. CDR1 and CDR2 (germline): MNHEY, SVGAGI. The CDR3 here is CASGGGGAADTQYF. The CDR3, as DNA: TGTGCCAGCGGGGGAGGGGGGGCTGCAGATACGCAGTATTTT.

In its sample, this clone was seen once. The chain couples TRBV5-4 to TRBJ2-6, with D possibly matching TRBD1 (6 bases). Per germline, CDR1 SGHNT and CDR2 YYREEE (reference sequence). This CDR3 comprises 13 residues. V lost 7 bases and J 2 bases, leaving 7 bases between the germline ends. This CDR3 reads CASQGTGANVLTF. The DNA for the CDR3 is TGTGCCAGCCAGGGGACTGGGGCCAACGTCCTGACTTTC.

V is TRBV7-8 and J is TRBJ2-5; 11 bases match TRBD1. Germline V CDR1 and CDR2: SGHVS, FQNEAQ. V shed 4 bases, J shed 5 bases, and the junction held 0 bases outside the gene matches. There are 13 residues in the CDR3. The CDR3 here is CASSWTGGETQYF. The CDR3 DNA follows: TGTGCCAGCAGCTGGACAGGGGGCGAGACCCAGTACTTC.

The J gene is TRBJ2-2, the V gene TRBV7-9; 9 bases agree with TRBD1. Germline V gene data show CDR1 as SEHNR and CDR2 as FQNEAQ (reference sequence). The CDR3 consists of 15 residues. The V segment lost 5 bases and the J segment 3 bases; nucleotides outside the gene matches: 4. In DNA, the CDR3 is TGTGCCAGCAGCACGGGACAGGGTTACACCGGGGAGCTGTTTTTT. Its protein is CASSTGQGYTGELFF. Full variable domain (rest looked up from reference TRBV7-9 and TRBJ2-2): DTGVSQNPRHKITKRGQNVTFRCDPISEHNRLYWYRQTLGQGPEFLTYFQNEAQLEKSRLLSDRFSAERPKGSFSTLEIQRTEQGDSAMYLCASSTGQGYTGELFFGEGSRLTVL.

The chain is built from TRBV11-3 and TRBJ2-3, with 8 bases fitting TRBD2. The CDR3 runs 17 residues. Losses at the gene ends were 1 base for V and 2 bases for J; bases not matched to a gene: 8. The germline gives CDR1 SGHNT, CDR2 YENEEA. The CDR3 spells CASSLGASGPFTDTQYF. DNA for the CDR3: TGTGCCAGCAGCTTAGGGGCTAGCGGGCCGTTCACAGATACGCAGTATTTT.

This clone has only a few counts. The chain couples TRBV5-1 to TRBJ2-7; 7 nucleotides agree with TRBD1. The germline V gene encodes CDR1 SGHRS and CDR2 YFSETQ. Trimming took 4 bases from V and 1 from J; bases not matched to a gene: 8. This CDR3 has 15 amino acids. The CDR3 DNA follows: TGCGCCAGCAGCATACATGGACAGGTTTCCTACGAGCAGTACTTC. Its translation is CASSIHGQVSYEQYF.

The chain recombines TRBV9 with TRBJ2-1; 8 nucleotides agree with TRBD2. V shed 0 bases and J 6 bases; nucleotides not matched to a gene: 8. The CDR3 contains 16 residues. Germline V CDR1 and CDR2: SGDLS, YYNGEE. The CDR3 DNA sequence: TGTGCCAGCAGCGTAGTCGGGGGGGGGCCCACCAATGAGCAGTTCTTC. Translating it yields CASSVVGGGPTNEQFF.

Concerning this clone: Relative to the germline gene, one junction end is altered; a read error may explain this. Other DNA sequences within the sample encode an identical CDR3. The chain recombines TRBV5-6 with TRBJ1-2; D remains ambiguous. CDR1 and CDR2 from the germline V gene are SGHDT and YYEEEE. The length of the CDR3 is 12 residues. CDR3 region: CASSLVSVGYTF. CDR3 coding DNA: TGTGCTAGCAGCTTGGTGTCGGTTGGCTACACCTTC.

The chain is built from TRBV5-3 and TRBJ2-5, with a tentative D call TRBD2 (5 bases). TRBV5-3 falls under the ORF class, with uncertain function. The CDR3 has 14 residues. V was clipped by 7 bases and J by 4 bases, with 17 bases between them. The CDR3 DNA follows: TGTGCCAGACCATCTGCCCCGGGGAGAGAGACCCAGTACTTC. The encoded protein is CARPSAPGRETQYF.

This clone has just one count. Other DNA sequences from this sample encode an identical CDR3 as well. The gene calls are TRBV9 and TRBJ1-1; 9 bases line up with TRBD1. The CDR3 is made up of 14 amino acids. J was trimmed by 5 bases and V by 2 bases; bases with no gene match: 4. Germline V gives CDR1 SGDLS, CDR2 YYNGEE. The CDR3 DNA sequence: TGTGCCAGCAGCGTGGGACAGGGTGCGACTGAAGCTTTCTTT. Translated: CASSVGQGATEAFF.

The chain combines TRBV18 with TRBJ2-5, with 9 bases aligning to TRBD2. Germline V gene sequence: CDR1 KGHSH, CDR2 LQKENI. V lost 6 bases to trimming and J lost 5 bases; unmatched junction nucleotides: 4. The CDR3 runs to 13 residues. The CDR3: CASSSGSFETQYF. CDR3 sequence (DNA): TGTGCCAGCTCTAGCGGGAGTTTTGAGACCCAGTACTTC.

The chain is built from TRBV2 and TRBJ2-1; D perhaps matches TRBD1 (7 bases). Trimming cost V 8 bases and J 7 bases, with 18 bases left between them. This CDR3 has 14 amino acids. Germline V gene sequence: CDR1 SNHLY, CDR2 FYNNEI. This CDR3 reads CASGGTVRLNEQFF. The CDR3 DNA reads TGTGCCAGCGGGGGGACAGTTAGGTTGAATGAGCAGTTCTTC.

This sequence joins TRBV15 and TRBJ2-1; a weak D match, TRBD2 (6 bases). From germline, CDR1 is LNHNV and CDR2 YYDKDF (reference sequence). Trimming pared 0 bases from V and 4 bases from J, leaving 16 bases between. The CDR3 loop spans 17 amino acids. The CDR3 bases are TGTGCCACCAGCAGAGATGCCCTGGCTGCGGGGTACAATGAGCAGTTCTTC. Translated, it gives CATSRDALAAGYNEQFF.

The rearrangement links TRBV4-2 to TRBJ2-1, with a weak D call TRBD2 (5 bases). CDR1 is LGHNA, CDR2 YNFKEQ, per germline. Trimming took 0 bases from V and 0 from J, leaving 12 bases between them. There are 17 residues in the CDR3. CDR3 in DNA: TGTGCCAGCAGCCAAGATGAAACTGGGAGCTCCTACAATGAGCAGTTCTTC. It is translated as CASSQDETGSSYNEQFF.

The CDR3 DNA is TGTGCCAGCAGTTTTGCAGGGGCGAACACTGAAGCTTTCTTT. Its protein is CASSFAGANTEAFF. The chain links TRBV27 to TRBJ1-1; D is possibly TRBD1 (6 bases). The CDR3 runs 14 residues. Trimming took 3 bases from V and 1 from J, leaving 9 bases between them. CDR1 and CDR2 from the germline V gene are MNHEY and SMNVEV (reference sequence).

CDR3 sequence reads: CASSRDSNSPLHF. Here the CDR3 DNA reads TGCGCCAGCAGCCGGGACAGTAATTCACCCCTCCACTTT. The rearrangement links TRBV5-1 to TRBJ1-6, with TRBD1 identical over 7 bases. The CDR3 spans 13 residues. Looked up from germline, CDR1 is SGHRS and CDR2 is YFSETQ. Trimming cost V 4 bases and J 6 bases; bases outside gene matches: 1.

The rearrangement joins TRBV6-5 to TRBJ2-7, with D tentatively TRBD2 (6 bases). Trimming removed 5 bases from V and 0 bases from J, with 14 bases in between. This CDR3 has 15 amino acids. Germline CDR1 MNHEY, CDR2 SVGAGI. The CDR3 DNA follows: TGTGCCAGCAGTCGGGGGACTTCGAGCTCCTACGAGCAGTACTTC. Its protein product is CASSRGTSSSYEQYF.

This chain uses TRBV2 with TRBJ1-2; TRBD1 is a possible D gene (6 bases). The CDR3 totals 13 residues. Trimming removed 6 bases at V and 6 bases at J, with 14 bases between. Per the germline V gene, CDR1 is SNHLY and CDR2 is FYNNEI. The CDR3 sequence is CASSYQQGDGYTF. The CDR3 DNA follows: TGTGCCAGCAGCTATCAACAGGGAGATGGCTACACCTTC.

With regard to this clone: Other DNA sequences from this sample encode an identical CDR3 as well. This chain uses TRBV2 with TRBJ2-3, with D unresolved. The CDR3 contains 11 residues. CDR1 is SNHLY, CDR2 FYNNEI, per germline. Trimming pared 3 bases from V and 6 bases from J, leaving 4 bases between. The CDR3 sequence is CASSERDTQYF. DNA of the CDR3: TGTGCCAGCAGTGAGCGGGATACGCAGTATTTT.

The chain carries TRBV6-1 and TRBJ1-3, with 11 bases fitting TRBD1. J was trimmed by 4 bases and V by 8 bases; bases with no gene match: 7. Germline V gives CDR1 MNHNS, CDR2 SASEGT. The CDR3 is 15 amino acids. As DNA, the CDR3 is TGTGCCAGCGTTAGCGGGACAGGGGGAGGAAACACCATATATTTT. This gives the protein CASVSGTGGGNTIYF.

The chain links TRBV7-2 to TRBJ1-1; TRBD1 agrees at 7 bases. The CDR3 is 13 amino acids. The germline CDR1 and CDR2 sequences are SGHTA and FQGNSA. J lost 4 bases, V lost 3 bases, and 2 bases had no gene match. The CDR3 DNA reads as TGTGCCAGCAGCTTGGACAGGCTCACTGAAGCTTTCTTT. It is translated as CASSLDRLTEAFF.

The CDR3 is CASSEGQGGDTQYF. The CDR3 nucleotides are TGTGCCAGCAGTGAAGGACAGGGCGGGGATACGCAGTATTTT. This chain links TRBV6-1 with TRBJ2-3, with 7 bases fitting TRBD1. From germline, CDR1 is MNHNS and CDR2 SASEGT. The CDR3 has 14 residues. Unmatched junction bases numbered 4, after V lost 1 base and J lost 6 bases.

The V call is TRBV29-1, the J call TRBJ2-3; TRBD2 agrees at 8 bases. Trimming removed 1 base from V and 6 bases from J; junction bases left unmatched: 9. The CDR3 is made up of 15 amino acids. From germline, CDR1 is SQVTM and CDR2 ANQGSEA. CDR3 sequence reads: CSVEGSSGPADTQYF. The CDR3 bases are TGCAGCGTTGAAGGGTCTAGCGGGCCCGCCGATACGCAGTATTTT.